This TCR beta chain was sequenced for a study of beta chain features in type 1 diabetes. Overall study findings and caveats: In every one of the four CD4+ subsets, TCRB CDR3s were moderately but significantly shorter in Type 1 diabetes patients.

With regard to this clone: Its matching antigen is unknown.

Germline trimming cut 6 bases from V and 1 base from J; bases unmatched to any gene: 11. The CDR3 is made up of 16 amino acids. In germline, CDR1 is MNHNY, CDR2 SVGAGI (reference sequence). The study reverse transcribed the entire isolated RNA, so it sequenced expressed TCRB transcripts. Clones were sequenced by immunoSEQ multiplex PCR, and TCRdb holds only the in-frame ones, with some missing. The repertoire holds 250,000 to 350,000 clones, 14% seen once, with under 0.02% in the top ten. The material sequenced was naive CD4+ T cells from blood. This TCR came from a man aged 25-45 years with type 1 diabetes. The gene calls are TRBV6-6 and TRBJ2-7; 8 bases fit TRBD2. The CDR3 protein is CASRDTGGTLSYEQYF. The DNA of the CDR3 is TGTGCCAGCAGAGATACGGGGGGGACGCTTTCCTACGAGCAGTACTTC.